One and the same sample provided the 26 T cell receptor beta chains below, sequenced in a study of blood T cell repertoires in COVID-19. Sequenced by immunoSEQ multiplex PCR; TCRdb stores in-frame clones only, minus some. The table lists 50,000 to 70,000 clones, around nine tenths of them singletons. Sequenced sample: peripheral blood. The receptor source for this set is a human donor with active COVID-19. The donor label of this sample is uncertain.

The chain has TRBV7-9 and TRBJ2-3; 7 nucleotides agree with TRBD2. The germline V gene has CDR1 SEHNR and CDR2 FQNEAQ (reference sequence). The CDR3 consists of 14 residues. Losses at the gene ends were 2 bases for V and 3 bases for J; bases not matched to a gene: 2. The CDR3 DNA is TGTGCCAGCAGCTTACAAGCGGGGACAGATACGCAGTATTTT. This codes for CASSLQAGTDTQYF. The entire variable domain, with the rest obtained from reference TRBV7-9 and TRBJ2-3, is as follows: DTGVSQNPRHKITKRGQNVTFRCDPISEHNRLYWYRQTLGQGPEFLTYFQNEAQLEKSRLLSDRFSAERPKGSFSTLEIQRTEQGDSAMYLCASSLQAGTDTQYFGPGTRLTVL.

The gene calls are TRBV7-3 and TRBJ1-2; D is perhaps TRBD1 (5 bases). V shed 0 bases and J shed 7 bases, with 9 bases lying between them. The V gene's germline CDR1 is SGHTA and CDR2 FQGTGA. The CDR3 is 13 residues long. Here the CDR3 reads CASSLTRQSGYTF. CDR3 in DNA: TGTGCCAGCAGCTTAACCAGACAGTCTGGCTACACCTTC.

The V gene is TRBV23-1, the J gene TRBJ2-3; 9 bases are a match to TRBD2. TRBV23-1 is given ORF status, its function remaining uncertain. The CDR3 contains 16 residues. V gave up 4 bases and J gave up 6 bases; unmatched junction bases: 11. DNA for the CDR3: TGCGCCAGCAGTCCTCTGAAGCGGGAGGCGGGGGATACGCAGTATTTT. This translates into CASSPLKREAGDTQYF.

The chain carries TRBV4-1 and TRBJ2-2; perhaps TRBD2 as D (6 bases). Germline V gene sequence: CDR1 MGHRA, CDR2 YSYEKL. This CDR3 comprises 19 residues. V lost 8 bases and J lost 4, with 29 bases in between. The CDR3 region is CASLPLGAVSRRVTGELFF. CDR3 DNA: TGCGCCAGCTTACCGCTCGGGGCGGTAAGCCGGAGGGTCACCGGGGAGCTGTTTTTT.

The V and J genes are TRBV28 and TRBJ1-5, with D possibly matching TRBD1 (5 bases). The CDR3 runs 16 residues. The V gene's germline CDR1 is MDHEN and CDR2 SYDVKM. The V and J ends lost 1 base and 7 bases respectively, with 17 bases between them. CDR3 in DNA: TGTGCCAGCAGTTTATTCGGGTTGCAGGGTCGGCAGCCCCAGCATTTT. It specifies CASSLFGLQGRQPQHF.

This sequence joins TRBV10-3 and TRBJ2-5, with 8 bases identical to TRBD2. Germline V gives CDR1 ENHRY, CDR2 SYGVKD. This CDR3 has 12 residues. The junction had 2 bases not matched to a gene; V was cut back by 0 bases and J by 11 bases. The DNA for the CDR3 is TGTGCCATCAGTGAGTCGGGACTAGATCAGTACTTC. Its translation is CAISESGLDQYF.

The V call is TRBV27, the J call TRBJ2-1; TRBD1 is a possible D gene (6 bases). Trimming removed 2 bases at V and 4 bases at J, with 9 bases between. The length of the CDR3 is 14 residues. Looked up from germline, CDR1 is MNHEY and CDR2 is SMNVEV (reference sequence). The CDR3 loop reads CASSLNRAYNEQFF. The CDR3 region has the DNA TGTGCCAGCAGTTTAAACAGGGCTTACAATGAGCAGTTCTTC.

This clone was observed a few times. The chain carries TRBV20-1 and TRBJ1-6; 7 positions agree with TRBD1. CDR1 is DFQATT, CDR2 SNEGSKA, per germline (reference sequence). J gave up 5 bases and V 3 bases, and 4 bases lay outside the gene matches. The CDR3 runs 14 residues. The CDR3 DNA reads TGCAGTGCTAGTGACAGGGTCGATAATTCACCCCTCCACTTT. It yields the protein CSASDRVDNSPLHF.

The chain couples TRBV9 to TRBJ1-3; 8 bases match TRBD1. Trimming at V came to 3 bases and at J to 0 bases, leaving 5 bases not matched to a gene. Germline CDR1 SGDLS, CDR2 YYNGEE. The CDR3 sequence is 16 residues long. CDR3 nucleotide sequence: TGTGCCAGCAGCGCGGGACAGGACAGCTCTGGAAACACCATATATTTT. This translates into CASSAGQDSSGNTIYF.

The chain carries TRBV9 and TRBJ1-2; D is possibly TRBD1 (6 bases). V was cut by 4 bases and J by 5 bases, with 15 bases left in between. CDR3 length: 14 residues. The germline CDR1 and CDR2 sequences are SGDLS and YYNGEE. The CDR3 protein is CASSSRQALYGYTF. The CDR3 region has the DNA TGTGCCAGCAGCTCCCGACAGGCCCTTTATGGCTACACCTTC.

V is TRBV7-3 and J is TRBJ2-1; D gene unclear. This CDR3 is built from 13 residues. Trimming took 4 bases from V and 2 from J, leaving 6 bases between them. Per germline, CDR1 SGHTA and CDR2 FQGTGA. The CDR3 loop is CASSSQPYNEQFF. The CDR3 nucleotides read TGTGCCAGCAGCTCACAACCCTACAATGAGCAGTTCTTC.

The J gene is TRBJ2-7, the V gene TRBV4-1; weak D call: TRBD2 (7 bases). Per germline, CDR1 MGHRA and CDR2 YSYEKL. CDR3 length: 17 amino acids. With 2 bases removed from V and 6 bases from J, the gap between germline ends came to 23 bases. The CDR3 sequence is CASSQSKGGRAFSEQYF. CDR3 in DNA: TGCGCCAGCAGCCAAAGCAAGGGGGGGCGCGCTTTTTCCGAGCAGTACTTC.

The chain links TRBV15 to TRBJ2-7; 10 positions agree with TRBD1. The CDR3 covers 14 residues. Germline-derived CDR1 and CDR2 are LNHNV and YYDKDF (reference sequence). The V and J ends lost 9 bases and 1 base, in that order; junction bases with no gene match: 6. CDR3 DNA sequence: TGTGCCACATCCGGGACAGGGGTTTCCTACGAGCAGTACTTC. Its translation is CATSGTGVSYEQYF.

The table lists this clone with a count of one. The rearrangement uses TRBV5-1 and TRBJ2-7; 13 bases line up with TRBD2. Germline lookup yields CDR1 SGHRS and CDR2 YFSETQ. The CDR3 is 15 amino acids. V was clipped by 2 bases and J by 5 bases; unmatched bases: 4. CDR3 sequence: CASSFRTSGSNEQYF. CDR3 DNA: TGCGCCAGCAGCTTCCGGACTAGCGGGAGCAACGAGCAGTACTTC. The whole variable domain, filled in from reference TRBV5-1 and TRBJ2-7, reads KAGVTQTPRYLIKTRGQQVTLSCSPISGHRSVSWYQQTPGQGLQFLFEYFSETQRNKGNFPGRFSGRQFSNSRSEMNVSTLELGDSALYLCASSFRTSGSNEQYFGPGTRLTVT.

The gene calls are TRBV6-1 and TRBJ1-5, with 8 bases aligning to TRBD1. In germline, CDR1 is MNHNS, CDR2 SASEGT. The J segment lost 2 bases and the V segment lost 1 base, leaving 4 bases of the junction unmatched. The CDR3 sequence is 16 residues long. The CDR3 is CASSEGTGSGNQPQHF. The CDR3 DNA follows: TGTGCCAGCAGTGAAGGGACAGGGTCGGGCAATCAGCCCCAGCATTTT.

The genes are TRBV5-6 and TRBJ2-1; 11 positions agree with TRBD2. V shed 1 base and J 6 bases; nucleotides not matched to a gene: 3. The CDR3 is made up of 15 amino acids. Germline CDR1 reads SGHDT; CDR2 reads YYEEEE. In DNA form, the CDR3 reads TGTGCCAGCAGCTTGTTCGGGACTAGCGGCAATGAGCAGTTCTTC. It codes for CASSLFGTSGNEQFF.

In this sample, this clone turned up once. The chain joins TRBV25-1 to TRBJ2-5, with 13 positions matching TRBD2. The CDR3 is 13 residues long. Trimming at V came to 6 bases and at J to 5 bases, leaving 0 bases not matched to a gene. Per the germline V gene, CDR1 is MGHDK and CDR2 is SYGVNS. The CDR3 spells CASRLAGGETQYF. The CDR3 DNA is TGTGCCAGCAGACTAGCGGGAGGGGAGACCCAGTACTTC.

This sequence joins TRBV28 and TRBJ2-7; 7 nucleotides line up with TRBD1. CDR1 is MDHEN, CDR2 SYDVKM, per germline. V shed 7 bases and J 4 bases; nucleotides not matched to a gene: 10. This CDR3 contains 14 residues. CDR3 nucleotides: TGTGCCAGCAACCCACCGGGACAGAGTTACGAGCAGTACTTC. It codes for CASNPPGQSYEQYF.

The CDR3 spells CASSEARGSYYGYTF. In DNA, the CDR3 is TGTGCCAGCAGTGAAGCAAGGGGGTCCTACTATGGCTACACCTTC. The chain recombines TRBV6-1 with TRBJ1-2; the D gene is possibly TRBD1 (6 bases). CDR1 is MNHNS, CDR2 SASEGT, per germline. The CDR3 runs to 15 residues. V shed 0 bases and J shed 3 bases, with 11 bases lying between them.

The V call is TRBV2, the J call TRBJ1-3; 11 positions agree with TRBD1. The germline CDR1 and CDR2 sequences are SNHLY and FYNNEI. This CDR3 has 16 residues. The V and J ends lost 7 bases and 3 bases, in that order; junction bases with no gene match: 8. The CDR3 sequence is CASIPGQGAGGNTIYF. DNA of the CDR3: TGTGCCAGCATTCCAGGACAGGGGGCAGGTGGAAACACCATATATTTT.

The chain combines TRBV14 with TRBJ1-5; D might be TRBD1 (5 bases). This CDR3 spans 13 amino acids. Germline V CDR1 and CDR2: SGHDN, FVKESK. V lost 4 bases and J 6 bases, leaving 10 bases between the germline ends. This CDR3 is CASSRGLFQPQHF. CDR3 nucleotide sequence: TGTGCCAGCAGCCGGGGCTTATTTCAGCCCCAGCATTTT.

The chain links TRBV3-1 (or the pseudogene TRBV3-2) to TRBJ2-7; 7 bases line up with TRBD1. V lost 2 bases, J lost 6 bases, and 1 base stayed unmatched. CDR1 and CDR2 from the germline V gene are LGHDT and YNNKEL (reference sequence). This CDR3 comprises 12 residues. In DNA form, the CDR3 reads TGTGCCAGCAGCCAATGGACAGGCGAGCAGTACTTC. It translates to CASSQWTGEQYF.

This chain joins TRBV27 and TRBJ1-6, with TRBD1 matching 7 bases. CDR1 and CDR2 from the germline V gene are MNHEY and SMNVEV (reference sequence). The trim removed 5 bases at V and 6 bases at J, leaving 10 bases unmatched. The CDR3 sequence is 16 residues long. The CDR3 DNA reads as TGTGCCAGCAGTCCCTACCCAGGGACAGTTAATTCACCCCTCCACTTT. It translates to CASSPYPGTVNSPLHF.

This rearrangement joins TRBV9 to TRBJ2-2; D perhaps matches TRBD2 (6 bases). Looked up from germline, CDR1 is SGDLS and CDR2 is YYNGEE. There are 15 residues in the CDR3. The ends were cut back, 0 bases at V and 4 bases at J, with 10 bases in the middle. The DNA of the CDR3 is TGTGCCAGCAGCGTAGATCTCGGGGGCACCGGGGAGCTGTTTTTT. Translating gives CASSVDLGGTGELFF.

The rearrangement joins TRBV11-1 to TRBJ2-5; no definite D call. CDR1 is SGHAT, CDR2 FQDESV, per germline (reference sequence). The length of the CDR3 is 13 residues. Trimming pared 1 base from V and 7 bases from J, leaving 10 bases between. The CDR3 loop reads CASSLEESGTQYF. DNA for the CDR3: TGTGCCAGCAGCTTAGAGGAGTCCGGGACCCAGTACTTC.

In this sample, this clone turned up many times. The V call is TRBV5-1, the J call TRBJ2-1; 7 bases are shared with TRBD1. V gave up 4 bases and J gave up 8 bases; unmatched junction bases: 6. CDR3 length: 13 amino acids. Germline values: CDR1 SGHRS, CDR2 YFSETQ. This CDR3 is CASSLRGTDEQFF. In DNA form, the CDR3 reads TGCGCCAGCAGCCTCCGTGGGACAGATGAGCAGTTCTTC.